A single sample is the source of the 17 T cell receptor beta chains below, sequenced in a study of blood T cells in healthy people across ages. Sample-barcoded 5' priming and a J-beta primer mix drove a second PCR of roughly 7 to 11 cycles. Via MiXCR, TCRdb re-called the 5' RACE reads, giving one row per CDR3 protein. The repertoire holds around 1.5 million distinct CDR3 sequences, with roughly a third as singletons. Sequencing was done on a sample of blood. The receptors originated from a woman aged 25 to 39 in good health.

There are many counts of this clonotype. The CDR3 loop is CASSRSGQGSYEQYF. The CDR3 DNA sequence: TGTGCCAGCAGTCGCTCGGGACAGGGCTCCTACGAGCAGTACTTC. J is TRBJ2-7 and V is TRBV12-3 or TRBV12-4; 9 nucleotides match TRBD1. The trim removed 5 bases at V and 0 bases at J, leaving 5 bases unmatched. The length of the CDR3 is 15 residues.

This chain uses TRBV7-2 with TRBJ2-7; 14 nucleotides match TRBD2. V was pared by 4 bases and J by 2 bases, with 4 bases of the junction left unmatched. Per the germline V gene, CDR1 is SGHTA and CDR2 is FQGNSA. The CDR3 runs 16 residues. The CDR3 nucleotides read TGTGCCAGCAGCTCCAAGGGACTAGCGGGAGCCTACGAGCAGTACTTC. It encodes CASSSKGLAGAYEQYF.

The chain recombines TRBV4-1 with TRBJ1-1; 11 positions agree with TRBD1. The V gene's germline CDR1 is MGHRA and CDR2 YSYEKL. V gave up 5 bases and J gave up 1 base; unmatched junction bases: 9. The CDR3 length is 17 residues. CDR3 sequence (DNA): TGCGCCAGCAGCGATCGGACAGGGGGCGAGGCGAACACTGAAGCTTTCTTT. This translates into CASSDRTGGEANTEAFF.

This clonotype has only one observation. One end of the junction fails to match germline, which may point to a read error. The chain joins TRBV9 to TRBJ2-7, with D possibly matching TRBD1 (6 bases). The CDR3 runs to 15 residues. From germline, CDR1 is SGDLS and CDR2 YYNGEE. CDR3 nucleotide sequence: TGTGCCAGCAGCGTAGGTAACAGGGATGATTACGAGCGGTACTTC. This codes for CASSVGNRDDYERYF.

V and J are TRBV2 and TRBJ2-1, with D possibly called TRBD1 or TRBD2 (5 bases each). V was shortened by 3 bases and J by 7 bases, with 7 bases between the two germline ends. Per germline, CDR1 SNHLY and CDR2 FYNNEI. This CDR3 region has 12 residues. CDR3 nucleotide sequence: TGTGCCAGCAGTGAGGGGGAGAATGAGCAGTTCTTC. It is translated as CASSEGENEQFF.

The V and J genes are TRBV27 and TRBJ1-1; D gene uncertain. Trimming pared 0 bases from V and 0 bases from J, leaving 11 bases between. The CDR3 consists of 16 residues. Germline CDR1 MNHEY, CDR2 SMNVEV (reference sequence). The CDR3: CASSLSVGVMNTEAFF. Written as DNA, the CDR3 is TGTGCCAGCAGTTTATCGGTTGGTGTTATGAACACTGAAGCTTTCTTT.

The genes are TRBV6-2 or TRBV6-3 and TRBJ2-5; D gene unclear. The CDR3 spans 13 residues. V dropped 6 bases and J dropped 7 bases, with 15 bases sitting between them. Looked up from germline, CDR1 is MNHEY and CDR2 is SVGEGT. The CDR3 loop reads CASSWNLVVTQYF. CDR3 DNA sequence: TGTGCCAGCAGCTGGAACCTTGTGGTGACCCAGTACTTC.

This chain links TRBV5-1 with TRBJ2-3; D gene uncertain. In germline, CDR1 is SGHRS, CDR2 YFSETQ. This CDR3 has 16 residues. Trimming cost V 0 bases and J 4 bases, with 15 bases left between them. Here the CDR3 DNA reads TGCGCCAGCAGCTTGGCCCCAGTACGTCCAGCAGATACGCAGTATTTT. It translates to CASSLAPVRPADTQYF. Filled out from reference TRBV5-1 and TRBJ2-3, the complete variable domain reads KAGVTQTPRYLIKTRGQQVTLSCSPISGHRSVSWYQQTPGQGLQFLFEYFSETQRNKGNFPGRFSGRQFSNSRSEMNVSTLELGDSALYLCASSLAPVRPADTQYFGPGTRLTVL.

The chain couples TRBV7-3 to TRBJ2-1, with 11 bases matching TRBD2. Germline V lookup: CDR1 SGHTA, CDR2 FQGTGA. V shed 5 bases, J shed 5 bases, and the junction held 5 bases outside the gene matches. This CDR3 region has 15 residues. This chain's CDR3 is CASSKRLAGHNEQFF. DNA of the CDR3: TGTGCCAGCAGCAAAAGACTAGCGGGACACAATGAGCAGTTCTTC.

The chain links TRBV6-1 to TRBJ1-5; D is ambiguous. The CDR3 length is 12 residues. Germline-derived CDR1 and CDR2 are MNHNS and SASEGT. Trimming removed 1 base from V and 10 bases from J, with 8 bases in between. This CDR3 is CASSEVARPQHF. The DNA of the CDR3 is TGTGCCAGCAGTGAAGTGGCCCGACCCCAGCATTTT.

This clonotype has a handful of counts. This may stem from a read error, because a much larger clone lies one nucleotide away. The chain links TRBV5-1 to TRBJ1-4; 10 nucleotides align to TRBD1. CDR1 and CDR2 from the germline V gene are SGHRS and YFSETQ. The CDR3 covers 15 residues. V gave up 3 bases and J gave up 8 bases; unmatched junction bases: 7. The CDR3 loop reads CASSYPGTGAEKLFF. As DNA, the CDR3 is TGCGCCAGCAGCTATCCCGGGACAGGGGCGGAAAAACTGTTTTTT.

A few counts support this clonotype. This rearrangement joins TRBV4-1 to TRBJ2-1, with D unresolved. CDR1 MGHRA and CDR2 YSYEKL come from the germline V gene. There are 16 residues in the CDR3. V lost 0 bases to trimming and J lost 0 bases, with 9 bases between them. The CDR3 DNA reads TGCGCCAGCAGCCAAGAAACAACGAGCTCCTACAATGAGCAGTTCTTC. Amino acid sequence: CASSQETTSSYNEQFF.

This clonotype has a count of ten or more. V gene TRBV4-1 combines with J gene TRBJ1-2, with 9 positions matching TRBD1. Per germline, CDR1 MGHRA and CDR2 YSYEKL. The J segment lost 4 bases and the V segment lost 2 bases, leaving 20 bases of the junction unmatched. The CDR3 totals 20 residues. The CDR3 DNA reads as TGCGCCAGCAGCCAAACTCCCTCTGGGGCCCAGCAGACAGGGGGCTATGGCTACACCTTC. Translation gives CASSQTPSGAQQTGGYGYTF.

This clonotype showed up many times. This chain joins TRBV29-1 and TRBJ2-7; possibly TRBD1 or TRBD2 for D (10 bases each). The V end lost 6 bases, the J end lost 1 base, and 31 bases lay between the germline ends. The V gene's germline CDR1 is SQVTM and CDR2 ANQGSEA. There are 19 residues in the CDR3. The CDR3 DNA sequence: TGCAGCGTAGGGGACAGGGGAAACCTAGCGGGAGCTTATTCCTACGAGCAGTACTTC. Translated, it gives CSVGDRGNLAGAYSYEQYF.

There are a few counts of this clonotype. The CDR3 DNA reads as TGCAGCGTTGTGGCGGACAGGGGTAACTATGGCTACACCTTC. Translating it yields CSVVADRGNYGYTF. The rearrangement uses TRBV29-1 and TRBJ1-2; TRBD1 matches 9 bases. V dropped 4 bases and J dropped 1; count of bases not matched to a gene: 4. The CDR3 is 14 amino acids. The germline gives CDR1 SQVTM, CDR2 ANQGSEA.

With respect to this clonotype: This could be a read error, since a much larger clone is one nucleotide away. V and J are TRBV11-2 and TRBJ1-2; maybe TRBD1 (6 bases). This CDR3 region has 14 residues. Germline CDR1 and CDR2: SGHAT and FQNNGV. In DNA form, the CDR3 reads TGTGCCAGCGGCTTAGAGGTGTCGACAGGCGGCTACACCTTC. Its protein product is CASGLEVSTGGYTF.

This clonotype was seen only once. The rearrangement links TRBV20-1 to TRBJ1-4; D unclear. This CDR3 has 13 residues. Trimming removed 0 bases from V and 7 bases from J, with 9 bases in between. The V gene's germline CDR1 is DFQATT and CDR2 SNEGSKA (reference sequence). The CDR3 protein is CSARDGQSEKLFF. CDR3 in DNA: TGCAGTGCTAGAGACGGGCAAAGTGAAAAACTGTTTTTT.